Following are 5 T cell receptor beta chains from one sample sequenced in a study of CD8 T cells in Susac syndrome. RNA totalling about 0.45 to 1 ug underwent reverse transcription with random hexamers. TCRdb itself ran the immunoSEQ multiplex PCR reads through MiXCR, one entry per CDR3 protein. Among about 83,000 distinct CDR3 sequences, 95% to 97% were seen once, and the ten largest hold about 0.39%. Source material: CD8+ T cells from PBMCs. The receptors originated from a human donor with Susac syndrome.

The CDR3 loop is CSVEDLGVEQYF. The CDR3 DNA sequence: TGCAGCGTTGAAGATCTGGGGGTCGAGCAGTACTTC. The chain recombines TRBV29-1 with TRBJ2-7; the D call may be TRBD1 or TRBD2 (5 bases each). This CDR3 region has 12 residues. V dropped 0 bases and J dropped 6 bases, with 9 bases sitting between them. In germline, CDR1 is SQVTM, CDR2 ANQGSEA.

The rearrangement uses TRBV6-5 and TRBJ1-1; 11 nucleotides line up with TRBD1. The CDR3 sequence is 14 residues long. Germline V gene lookup returns CDR1 MNHEY and CDR2 SVGAGI. Trimming took 6 bases from V and 7 from J; bases not matched to a gene: 7. The CDR3 loop reads CASRGGQGGSEAFF. The CDR3 region has the DNA TGTGCCAGCAGGGGGGGACAGGGGGGTAGTGAAGCTTTCTTT.

Here the CDR3 reads CASSRGLADEQFF. In DNA, the CDR3 is TGTGCCAGCAGTCGTGGACTAGCAGATGAGCAGTTCTTC. The chain is built from TRBV12-3 or TRBV12-4 and TRBJ2-1, with 8 bases identical to TRBD2. There are 13 residues in the CDR3. Trimming cost V 5 bases and J 8 bases; bases outside gene matches: 5.

This chain connects TRBV29-1 to TRBJ2-6; 10 bases match TRBD1. V shed 1 base, J shed 0 bases, and the junction held 6 bases outside the gene matches. Germline values: CDR1 SQVTM, CDR2 ANQGSEA. CDR3 length: 18 amino acids. The CDR3 bases are TGCAGCGTTGAAGGGTGGGGACAGGGGTCCTCTGGGGCCAACGTCCTGACTTTC. It is translated as CSVEGWGQGSSGANVLTF. Together with reference TRBV29-1 and TRBJ2-6, the CDR3 gives the full variable domain: SAVISQKPSRDICQRGTSLTIQCQVDSQVTMMFWYRQQPGQSLTLIATANQGSEATYESGFVIDKFPISRPNLTFSTLTVSNMSPEDSSIYLCSVEGWGQGSSGANVLTFGAGSRLTVL.

CDR3: CASSPTGRNQPQHF. The CDR3 region has the DNA TGTGCCAGCAGTCCTACAGGGCGCAATCAGCCCCAGCATTTT. The chain has TRBV6-2 or TRBV6-3 and TRBJ1-5, with D possibly being TRBD1 (6 bases). Germline CDR1 and CDR2: MNHEY and SVGEGT. CDR3 length: 14 residues. The V gene lost 5 bases and the J gene lost 2 bases, with 10 bases spanning the gap.